The next 31 T cell receptor beta chains were all read from a single sample in a study of early T cells in non-severe SARS-CoV-2 infection. Each CDR3 protein gets one entry after TCRdb re-called the 5' RACE reads with MiXCR. The sample lists about 69,000 distinct CDR3 sequences, more than 9.5% occurring once. The source was whole blood, collected at baseline. The receptors derive from an adult who was a healthcare worker with PCR-confirmed SARS-CoV-2 infection or an uninfected control (not recorded which).

This CDR3 reads CASSSSNRETQYF. The CDR3 region has the DNA TGTGCCAGCAGCTCCTCCAATAGGGAGACCCAGTACTTC. The chain uses TRBV7-3 and TRBJ2-5; D not resolved. This CDR3 is 13 amino acids long. Germline CDR1 and CDR2: SGHTA and FQGTGA. V was trimmed by 4 bases and J by 5 bases, leaving 11 bases between them.

The gene calls are TRBV5-1 and TRBJ2-7; tentatively, D is TRBD2 (7 bases). This CDR3 contains 14 residues. Trimming pared 4 bases from V and 7 bases from J, leaving 18 bases between. Germline V gene data show CDR1 as SGHRS and CDR2 as YFSETQ. CDR3 sequence reads: CASSPSGGIGEQYF. The CDR3 coding sequence is TGCGCCAGCAGCCCCTCGGGGGGCATCGGAGAGCAGTACTTC.

This clonotype was seen many times. The chain combines TRBV3-1 with TRBJ1-2, with D perhaps TRBD1 (5 bases). V was pared by 1 base and J by 5 bases, with 11 bases between. CDR3 length: 14 residues. The V gene's germline CDR1 is LGHDT and CDR2 YNNKEL (reference sequence). The CDR3 DNA follows: TGTGCCAGCAGCCAAGGGGGGGGTTATTATGGCTACACCTTC. It encodes CASSQGGGYYGYTF. Filled out from reference TRBV3-1 and TRBJ1-2, the complete variable domain reads DTAVSQTPKYLVTQMGNDKSIKCEQNLGHDTMYWYKQDSKKFLKIMFSYNNKELIINETVPNRFSPKSPDKAHLNLHINSLELGDSAVYFCASSQGGGYYGYTFGSGTRLTVV.

This clonotype has at least ten counts. This sequence joins TRBV3-1 and TRBJ2-7, with 8 nucleotides matching TRBD1. The CDR3 length is 14 residues. With 4 bases clipped from V and 5 bases from J, the junction kept 7 bases outside the gene matches. CDR1 is LGHDT, CDR2 YNNKEL, per germline (reference sequence). The CDR3 sequence: CASSRFQGAHEQYF. The CDR3 nucleotides are TGTGCCAGCAGCCGATTTCAGGGGGCACACGAGCAGTACTTC.

This clonotype has at least ten counts. V gene TRBV7-9 combines with J gene TRBJ1-1; no clear D gene. CDR3 length: 12 amino acids. The germline V gene encodes CDR1 SEHNR and CDR2 FQNEAQ (reference sequence). The V and J ends lost 3 bases and 5 bases respectively, with 7 bases between them. DNA for the CDR3: TGTGCCAGCAGCTTTATAGGAACTGAAGCTTTCTTT. Its translation is CASSFIGTEAFF.

The sample holds many counts of this clonotype. The chain links TRBV9 to TRBJ2-3, with TRBD1 identical over 8 bases. The ends lost 4 bases at V and 5 bases at J; junction bases unmatched: 12. In germline, CDR1 is SGDLS, CDR2 YYNGEE. The CDR3 spans 16 residues. CDR3 DNA sequence: TGTGCCAGCAGCTCTCGGACAGGGAGTCCGAAAGATACGCAGTATTTT. It encodes CASSSRTGSPKDTQYF. The full variable domain, rest sourced from reference TRBV9 and TRBJ2-3, is DSGVTQTPKHLITATGQRVTLRCSPRSGDLSVYWYQQSLDQGLQFLIQYYNGEERAKGNILERFSAQQFPDLHSELNLSSLELGDSALYFCASSSRTGSPKDTQYFGPGTRLTVL.

Regarding this clonotype: Because it lacks the conserved phenylalanine or tryptophan at the end, this CDR3 is likely a read error. Because the CDR3's place on the DNA is in doubt, the DNA is left out and the CDR3 is given as listed by TCRdb. This chain joins TRBV7-9 and TRBJ1-3. Ends included, the CDR3 has 8 residues. The germline V gene has CDR1 SEHNR and CDR2 FQNEAQ (reference sequence). CDR3 protein: CASSLWII.

V usage is TRBV7-2 and J usage is TRBJ2-1; 10 bases are shared with TRBD2. V shed 2 bases and J 8 bases; nucleotides not matched to a gene: 6. The CDR3 loop spans 15 amino acids. Germline assignment: CDR1 SGHTA and CDR2 FQGNSA. The CDR3: CASSLSSGSVHEQFF. As DNA, the CDR3 is TGTGCCAGCAGCTTATCTAGCGGGAGTGTCCATGAGCAGTTCTTC.

As regards this clonotype: The junction differs from germline at one of its ends, possibly a read error. This chain connects TRBV11-2 to TRBJ2-5; D call uncertain. Germline assignment: CDR1 SGHAT and CDR2 FQNNGV. The CDR3 loop spans 15 amino acids. CDR3 nucleotide sequence: TGTGCCAGCAGCTTAGATCGCGGCCGCCAAGAGCCCCAGTACTTC. Protein product: CASSLDRGRQEPQYF.

Only a few counts were recorded for this clonotype. The chain has TRBV9 and TRBJ1-1, with D maybe TRBD1 (5 bases). The CDR3 consists of 15 residues. V lost 4 bases, J lost 4 bases, and 17 bases lay in between. Germline CDR1 SGDLS, CDR2 YYNGEE. CDR3 sequence (DNA): TGTGCCAGCAGCTCACCCGTTGGGGGGAGCACTGAAGCTTTCTTT. Amino acid sequence: CASSSPVGGSTEAFF.

J is TRBJ2-6 and V is TRBV29-1; either TRBD1 or TRBD2 may fit D (6 bases each). This CDR3 spans 16 amino acids. Germline CDR1 reads SQVTM; CDR2 reads ANQGSEA. The V and J ends lost 7 bases and 0 bases respectively, with 16 bases between them. CDR3 in amino acids: CSAVRDTTSGANVLTF. The CDR3 DNA follows: TGCAGCGCTGTGCGGGACACGACCTCTGGGGCCAACGTCCTGACTTTC.

The rearrangement links TRBV4-2 to TRBJ2-7; D remains ambiguous. The CDR3 has 14 residues. Trimming cost V 3 bases and J 3 bases, with 12 bases left between them. The V gene's germline CDR1 is LGHNA and CDR2 YNFKEQ. CDR3 DNA sequence: TGTGCCAGCAGCCATGGCTTGGAGTACTACGAGCAGTACTTC. This gives the protein CASSHGLEYYEQYF.

This clonotype was detected many times. V is TRBV27 and J is TRBJ2-6; 7 positions match TRBD2. Germline V gene lookup returns CDR1 MNHEY and CDR2 SMNVEV (reference sequence). The V gene end was trimmed by 10 bases and the J gene end by 0 bases; junction bases not matched to a gene: 15. The CDR3 extends over 18 amino acids. CDR3 sequence: CATGPPKRESSGANVLTF. The CDR3 nucleotides are TGTGCCACCGGCCCCCCCAAGCGGGAAAGCTCTGGGGCCAACGTCCTGACTTTC.

This clonotype has just a few counts. The V and J genes are TRBV4-2 and TRBJ2-1, with 9 bases aligning to TRBD1. Germline V gene lookup returns CDR1 LGHNA and CDR2 YNFKEQ. The CDR3 covers 15 residues. Trimming at V came to 0 bases and at J to 9 bases, leaving 6 bases not matched to a gene. CDR3 coding DNA: TGTGCCAGCAGCCAAGAGGGGACAGGGCCCCGTGAGCAGTTCTTC. Its protein product is CASSQEGTGPREQFF.

This clonotype was counted only a few times. The chain employs TRBV18 and TRBJ1-4; unclear D gene. The CDR3 spans 14 residues. In germline, CDR1 is KGHSH, CDR2 LQKENI. V was trimmed by 3 bases and J by 5 bases, leaving 10 bases between them. The CDR3 DNA sequence: TGTGCCAGCTCACCCTGGGATGGAAATGAAAAACTGTTTTTT. It specifies CASSPWDGNEKLFF. The variable domain in full, completed from reference TRBV18 and TRBJ1-4, reads NAGVMQNPRHLVRRRGQEARLRCSPMKGHSHVYWYRQLPEEGLKFMVYLQKENIIDESGMPKERFSAEFPKEGPSILRIQQVVRGDSAAYFCASSPWDGNEKLFFGSGTQLSVL.

This clonotype was picked up a small number of times. The V call is TRBV18, the J call TRBJ1-2, with 9 bases that match TRBD1. With 0 bases clipped from V and 8 bases from J, the junction kept 4 bases outside the gene matches. Germline V gene data show CDR1 as KGHSH and CDR2 as LQKENI. There are 14 residues in the CDR3. The CDR3 protein is CASSPPGQGHGYTF. CDR3 nucleotides: TGTGCCAGCTCACCACCGGGACAGGGACACGGCTACACCTTC.

V is TRBV25-1 and J is TRBJ1-2; 8 nucleotides line up with TRBD1. Trimming removed 4 bases from V and 2 bases from J; junction bases left unmatched: 6. This CDR3 contains 15 residues. The germline gives CDR1 MGHDK, CDR2 SYGVNS. CDR3 loop: CASSADPGGNYGYTF. CDR3 nucleotide sequence: TGTGCCAGCAGTGCCGATCCAGGGGGCAACTATGGCTACACCTTC.

The genes are TRBV7-8 and TRBJ2-7, with D possibly matching TRBD2 (5 bases). Germline V gene lookup returns CDR1 SGHVS and CDR2 FQNEAQ. V lost 0 bases and J lost 3, with 12 bases in between. The CDR3 covers 15 residues. The CDR3 region is CASSLAGLEVYEQYF. The CDR3 nucleotides are TGTGCCAGCAGCTTAGCAGGACTTGAGGTCTACGAGCAGTACTTC.

At least ten counts were recorded for this clonotype. V gene TRBV5-4 combines with J gene TRBJ2-2; the match to TRBD2 covers 7 bases. CDR1 and CDR2 from the germline V gene are SGHNT and YYREEE (reference sequence). The CDR3 spans 16 residues. V lost 5 bases and J lost 3; bases outside the gene matches: 10. The chain's CDR3 is CASRRAGSDDTGELFF. The CDR3 nucleotides read TGTGCCAGCAGACGAGCGGGAAGTGATGACACCGGGGAGCTGTTTTTT.

This sequence joins TRBV7-9 and TRBJ1-2; the D gene is possibly TRBD1 (5 bases). CDR1 is SEHNR, CDR2 FQNEAQ, per germline (reference sequence). Trimming shortened V by 4 bases and J by 8 bases, and 11 bases separated the two germline ends. This CDR3 region has 12 residues. The CDR3 nucleotides are TGTGCCAGCAGCTCGGGACCTCAAGGCTACACCTTC. Protein product: CASSSGPQGYTF.

The rearrangement uses TRBV5-1 and TRBJ2-3, with TRBD2 matching over 7 bases. This CDR3 has 14 residues. Germline loops: CDR1 SGHRS, CDR2 YFSETQ. Losses at the gene ends were 6 bases for V and 3 bases for J; bases not matched to a gene: 7. The CDR3 DNA is TGCGCCAGCAAATCGGGGGGTGTGACAGATACGCAGTATTTT. Its translation: CASKSGGVTDTQYF.

This clonotype has ten or more counts. The chain couples TRBV27 to TRBJ2-2; perhaps TRBD1 as D (5 bases). V was clipped by 5 bases and J by 2 bases, with 12 bases between them. Per germline, CDR1 MNHEY and CDR2 SMNVEV (reference sequence). CDR3 size: 15 residues. CDR3 protein: CASSPTRANTGELFF. The CDR3 coding sequence is TGTGCCAGCAGTCCTACCAGGGCCAACACCGGGGAGCTGTTTTTT.

This rearrangement joins TRBV7-9 to TRBJ2-7; D call uncertain. CDR3 length equals 13 residues. The V gene's germline CDR1 is SEHNR and CDR2 FQNEAQ (reference sequence). V shed 3 bases and J shed 0 bases, with 6 bases lying between them. The CDR3 DNA reads TGTGCCAGCAGCTTGGCGGACTCCTACGAGCAGTACTTC. It is translated as CASSLADSYEQYF. Using reference TRBV7-9 and TRBJ2-7 for the parts outside the CDR3, the full variable domain is DTGVSQNPRHKITKRGQNVTFRCDPISEHNRLYWYRQTLGQGPEFLTYFQNEAQLEKSRLLSDRFSAERPKGSFSTLEIQRTEQGDSAMYLCASSLADSYEQYFGPGTRLTVT.

This clonotype was seen ten or more times. V usage is TRBV2 and J usage is TRBJ2-7, with D perhaps assigned TRBD1 or TRBD2 (5 bases each). The germline V and J ends were trimmed by 6 bases and 4 bases, with 7 bases remaining between them. Germline V gene lookup returns CDR1 SNHLY and CDR2 FYNNEI. There are 11 residues in the CDR3. CDR3 bases: TGTGCCAGCAGGAGGGGTTACGAGCAGTACTTC. Residues: CASRRGYEQYF.

The sample holds many counts of this clonotype. The chain links TRBV4-1 to TRBJ2-3, with D possibly being TRBD1 or TRBD2 (6 bases each). V was clipped by 1 base and J by 4 bases, with 18 bases between them. CDR1 MGHRA and CDR2 YSYEKL come from the germline V gene. The CDR3 is 17 residues long. CDR3 loop: CASSQGRGGKSADTQYF. In DNA form, the CDR3 reads TGCGCCAGCAGCCAAGGACGAGGGGGGAAGTCAGCAGATACGCAGTATTTT.

This clonotype was seen ten or more times. The chain recombines TRBV6-2 or TRBV6-3 with TRBJ1-2; 9 nucleotides agree with TRBD1. The J segment lost 4 bases and the V segment lost 6 bases, leaving 6 bases of the junction unmatched. CDR3 length equals 14 residues. From germline, CDR1 is MNHEY and CDR2 SVGEGT. The CDR3 here is CASRATGGGYGYTF. CDR3 DNA: TGTGCCAGCAGAGCCACAGGGGGCGGCTATGGCTACACCTTC.

The CDR3 nucleotides read TGTGCCAGCAGTGTCGACTACAATGAGCAGTTCTTC. Amino acids: CASSVDYNEQFF. The chain has TRBV6-1 and TRBJ2-1; D is ambiguous. The CDR3 runs to 12 residues. Germline V gene lookup returns CDR1 MNHNS and CDR2 SASEGT. Trimming removed 4 bases from V and 3 bases from J, with 4 bases in between.

This clonotype was picked up many times. This rearrangement joins TRBV29-1 to TRBJ2-5, with 9 bases that match TRBD1. J gave up 7 bases and V 2 bases, and 8 bases lay outside the gene matches. The CDR3 spans 14 residues. Germline V gene lookup returns CDR1 SQVTM and CDR2 ANQGSEA. CDR3 nucleotides: TGCAGCGTTGAAAAGGGACAGGGTGTAGGGACCCAGTACTTC. This codes for CSVEKGQGVGTQYF.

The V call is TRBV9, the J call TRBJ2-3; either TRBD1 or TRBD2 may supply D (5 bases each). Trimming left V 2 bases short and J 6 bases short, with 13 bases between. Per the germline V gene, CDR1 is SGDLS and CDR2 is YYNGEE. The CDR3 covers 14 residues. CDR3 amino acids: CASSVRFWGDTQYF. The CDR3 DNA is TGTGCCAGCAGCGTTCGTTTCTGGGGGGATACGCAGTATTTT.

The CDR3 DNA reads TGCAGTGCCACTCCGCCTTTCTTGGACGGAGACATTCAGTACTTC. Protein: CSATPPFLDGDIQYF. The V gene is TRBV20-1, the J gene TRBJ2-4; D is undetermined. Germline-derived CDR1 and CDR2 are DFQATT and SNEGSKA (reference sequence). This CDR3 is built from 15 residues. V was clipped by 6 bases and J by 8 bases, with 23 bases between them.

The V call is TRBV20-1, the J call TRBJ2-4, with D maybe TRBD2 (5 bases). Per germline, CDR1 DFQATT and CDR2 SNEGSKA (reference sequence). V shed 1 base and J shed 8 bases, with 21 bases lying between them. The CDR3 has 16 residues. This chain's CDR3 is CSARAGWTGNGDIQYF. The CDR3 region has the DNA TGCAGTGCTAGAGCTGGTTGGACTGGCAACGGAGACATTCAGTACTTC.